This record looks at one T cell receptor (beta chain) sequence and its context. Per the authors' pipeline: It was from reference gene primer amplification that nucleated cell counts were estimated. The repertoire was sequenced with immunoSEQ multiplex PCR; TCRdb's copy has only in-frame clones and lacks some. V and J calls and clone size are given by that table; D and trimming were obtained from the DNA. The table shows about 150,000 clones, with about 89% occurring only once. V shed 0 bases and J shed 4 bases, with 20 bases lying between them. CDR1 and CDR2 from the germline V gene are SEHNR and FQNEAQ (reference sequence). This CDR3 has 18 residues. The data derive from a study of blood T cell repertoires in COVID-19.

This receptor was obtained from a man aged 60-69 years with acute or convalescent COVID-19. The chain uses TRBV7-9 and TRBJ2-3, with TRBD1 as a possible D gene (5 bases). Material for sequencing was peripheral blood. This chain's CDR3 is CASSLAGRASKQADTQYF. As DNA, the CDR3 is TGTGCCAGCAGCTTAGCGGGTAGGGCCTCTAAACAGGCAGATACGCAGTATTTT.